Below, 15 T cell receptor beta chains from the same sample are listed, as sequenced in a study of T-cell reconstitution after alpha-beta-depleted transplantation in children. Preparation of the TCRbeta library involved a method that used unique molecular identifiers. TCRdb re-analysed the PCR reads in MiXCR, keeping a single row per CDR3 protein. The table shows about 580,000 distinct CDR3 sequences, with 27% occurring only once. This specimen consisted of PBMCs, obtained before TCRalphabeta/CD19-depleted stem cell transplant. All receptors come from a boy younger than two with Wiskott-Aldrich syndrome, due to receive a stem cell transplant.

This chain joins TRBV3-1 and TRBJ1-2; TRBD1 might be the D (5 bases). Between the trimmed V and J ends, which lost 6 bases and 0 bases, there was a span of 11 bases. Germline V lookup: CDR1 LGHDT, CDR2 YNNKEL (reference sequence). The CDR3 extends over 14 amino acids. CDR3 DNA: TGTGCCAGCAGTCCCGGGACGTCTAACTATGGCTACACCTTC. Protein: CASSPGTSNYGYTF. Complete variable domain (other parts from reference TRBV3-1 and TRBJ1-2): DTAVSQTPKYLVTQMGNDKSIKCEQNLGHDTMYWYKQDSKKFLKIMFSYNNKELIINETVPNRFSPKSPDKAHLNLHINSLELGDSAVYFCASSPGTSNYGYTFGSGTRLTVV.

This clonotype was seen a few times. The J gene is TRBJ2-3, the V gene TRBV9; 8 nucleotides line up with TRBD1. This CDR3 contains 17 residues. Germline values: CDR1 SGDLS, CDR2 YYNGEE. The V gene end was trimmed by 0 bases and the J gene end by 1 base; junction bases not matched to a gene: 7. The CDR3 nucleotides read TGTGCCAGCAGCGTAGTATCAGGGGGCAGCGGCACAGATACGCAGTATTTT. Encoded protein: CASSVVSGGSGTDTQYF.

This clonotype has just one count. This chain links TRBV4-2 with TRBJ2-1, with TRBD1 identical over 7 bases. The junction had 6 bases not matched to a gene; V was cut back by 4 bases and J by 0 bases. Looked up from germline, CDR1 is LGHNA and CDR2 is YNFKEQ. CDR3 length: 16 residues. The CDR3 is CASSPGTVRSYNEQFF. The CDR3 nucleotides are TGTGCCAGCAGCCCCGGGACAGTCCGCTCCTACAATGAGCAGTTCTTC.

The V gene is TRBV3-1, the J gene TRBJ2-3; 12 bases are shared with TRBD2. CDR3 size: 16 residues. CDR1 and CDR2 (germline): LGHDT, YNNKEL (reference sequence). V was clipped by 5 bases and J by 2 bases; unmatched bases: 5. The CDR3 reads CASSDGTSGFTDTQYF. The CDR3 coding sequence is TGTGCCAGCAGCGATGGGACTAGCGGGTTCACAGATACGCAGTATTTT.

The sample holds a few counts of this clonotype. The V and J genes are TRBV4-1 and TRBJ1-5, with 7 bases lining up with TRBD1. The germline V gene has CDR1 MGHRA and CDR2 YSYEKL. The ends lost 1 base at V and 6 bases at J; junction bases unmatched: 6. The CDR3 consists of 15 residues. The CDR3 is CASSQGQGYLQPQHF. CDR3 in DNA: TGCGCCAGCAGCCAAGGACAGGGTTATCTTCAGCCCCAGCATTTT.

The chain couples TRBV4-1 to TRBJ2-1, with unresolved D. Germline values: CDR1 MGHRA, CDR2 YSYEKL. The CDR3 has 13 residues. V lost 1 base to trimming and J lost 7 bases, with 8 bases between them. The CDR3 coding sequence is TGCGCCAGCAGCCAAGTGGCTGGAAATGAGCAGTTCTTC. Translation gives CASSQVAGNEQFF.

This clonotype was observed a handful of times. The chain is built from TRBV27 and TRBJ2-1; D unclear. CDR1 and CDR2 from the germline V gene are MNHEY and SMNVEV (reference sequence). The CDR3 extends over 12 amino acids. The V and J ends lost 9 bases and 4 bases respectively, with 10 bases between them. Written as DNA, the CDR3 is TGTGCCAGTCGGACCTTTTACAATGAGCAGTTCTTC. It yields the protein CASRTFYNEQFF.

The sample holds a few counts of this clonotype. The chain joins TRBV19 to TRBJ2-2; D is uncertain. Germline V gives CDR1 LNHDA, CDR2 SQIVND (reference sequence). The CDR3 length is 14 residues. V lost 3 bases, J lost 5 bases, and 10 bases lay in between. CDR3 sequence reads: CASSIADGTGELFF. CDR3 nucleotides: TGTGCCAGTAGTATCGCCGACGGGACCGGGGAGCTGTTTTTT. The entire variable domain, with the rest obtained from reference TRBV19 and TRBJ2-2, is as follows: DGGITQSPKYLFRKEGQNVTLSCEQNLNHDAMYWYRQDPGQGLRLIYYSQIVNDFQKGDIAEGYSVSREKKESFPLTVTSAQKNPTAFYLCASSIADGTGELFFGEGSRLTVL.

This clonotype has only a few counts. The V call is TRBV5-1, the J call TRBJ2-1; 8 bases agree with TRBD2. This CDR3 has 14 amino acids. CDR1 and CDR2 from the germline V gene are SGHRS and YFSETQ. The V segment lost 4 bases and the J segment 5 bases; nucleotides outside the gene matches: 5. The CDR3 DNA sequence: TGCGCCAGCAGCCCCCAGCGGGGGCACAATGAGCAGTTCTTC. This translates into CASSPQRGHNEQFF. Full variable domain (missing parts from reference TRBV5-1 and TRBJ2-1): KAGVTQTPRYLIKTRGQQVTLSCSPISGHRSVSWYQQTPGQGLQFLFEYFSETQRNKGNFPGRFSGRQFSNSRSEMNVSTLELGDSALYLCASSPQRGHNEQFFGPGTRLTVL.

This clonotype turned up a few times. The chain recombines TRBV7-2 with TRBJ2-3; unclear D gene. Trimming took off 3 bases at V and 2 bases at J, with 6 bases between the two ends. The CDR3 totals 13 residues. Germline loops: CDR1 SGHTA, CDR2 FQGNSA. This chain's CDR3 is CASSLVFTDTQYF. The CDR3 nucleotides are TGTGCCAGCAGCTTGGTTTTCACAGATACGCAGTATTTT.

This chain joins TRBV20-1 and TRBJ1-4; D might be TRBD1 (5 bases). Per germline, CDR1 DFQATT and CDR2 SNEGSKA (reference sequence). V lost 1 base and J 0 bases, leaving 9 bases between the germline ends. This CDR3 contains 15 residues. CDR3 sequence: CSARGTPTTNEKLFF. CDR3 nucleotide sequence: TGCAGTGCTAGAGGGACACCTACAACTAATGAAAAACTGTTTTTT.

The rearrangement uses TRBV7-7 and TRBJ2-5, with D perhaps assigned TRBD1 or TRBD2 (5 bases each). The CDR3 runs to 15 residues. Germline CDR1 reads SSHAT; CDR2 reads FNYEAQ (reference sequence). The V end was cut by 0 bases, the J end by 0 bases, with 8 bases between. The CDR3 sequence is CASSLAWGYQETQYF. CDR3 nucleotide sequence: TGTGCCAGCAGCTTAGCGTGGGGGTACCAAGAGACCCAGTACTTC.

The V and J genes are TRBV29-1 and TRBJ2-3, with 8 bases fitting TRBD1. Unmatched junction bases numbered 6, after V lost 5 bases and J lost 2 bases. Germline V CDR1 and CDR2: SQVTM, ANQGSEA. The CDR3 loop spans 14 amino acids. In nucleotides, the CDR3 is TGCAGCGTTTCAACAGGGGGTCCCACAGATACGCAGTATTTT. Its protein product is CSVSTGGPTDTQYF.

This chain connects TRBV9 to TRBJ2-1; tentatively, D is TRBD1 or TRBD2 (5 bases each). The CDR3 has 16 residues. From germline, CDR1 is SGDLS and CDR2 YYNGEE. V shed 4 bases and J shed 4 bases, with 18 bases lying between them. The CDR3 protein is CASSSNLGDPYNEQFF. As DNA, the CDR3 is TGTGCCAGCAGCAGCAATTTGGGGGACCCATACAATGAGCAGTTCTTC.

The chain couples TRBV5-1 to TRBJ2-4, with a tentative D call TRBD1 (6 bases). V lost 4 bases, J lost 0 bases, and 14 bases lay in between. The CDR3 is made up of 16 amino acids. In germline, CDR1 is SGHRS, CDR2 YFSETQ. Here the CDR3 reads CASSQDSNLAKNIQYF. The CDR3, as DNA: TGCGCCAGCAGCCAGGACAGTAATTTAGCCAAAAACATTCAGTACTTC.